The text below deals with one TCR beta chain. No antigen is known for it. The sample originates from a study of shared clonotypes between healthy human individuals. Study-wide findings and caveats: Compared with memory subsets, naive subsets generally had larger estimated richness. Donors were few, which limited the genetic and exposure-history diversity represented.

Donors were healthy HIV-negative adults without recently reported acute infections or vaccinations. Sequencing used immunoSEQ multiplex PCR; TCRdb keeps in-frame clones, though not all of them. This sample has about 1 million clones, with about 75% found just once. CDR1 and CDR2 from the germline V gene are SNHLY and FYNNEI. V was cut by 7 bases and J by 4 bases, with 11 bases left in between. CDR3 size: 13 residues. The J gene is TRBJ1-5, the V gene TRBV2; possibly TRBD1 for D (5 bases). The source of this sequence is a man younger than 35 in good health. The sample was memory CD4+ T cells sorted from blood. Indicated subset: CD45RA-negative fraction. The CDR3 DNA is TGTGCCAGCAAAGATCAGGGTAATCAGCCCCAGCATTTT. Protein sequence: CASKDQGNQPQHF.